A selection of T cell receptor beta chains follows, all from one sample in a study of blood T cells in healthy people across ages. MiXCR, run by TCRdb on the 5' RACE reads, gives a single entry per CDR3 protein. The repertoire holds 650,000 to 1,000,000 distinct CDR3 sequences, with around 34% as singletons. Sequencing input: blood. The origin of the receptors is a man between 18 and 35 years old in good health. CDR3s include the opening cysteine and the closing phenylalanine or tryptophan. Each record gives: D gene, J gene, V gene, clone size, CDR3 DNA, CDR3 protein. The D gene is left open where the match is weak. The size entry is marked missing in some rows and otherwise reads once, few, many or a size class.

.	TRBJ1-2	TRBV6-5	.	TGTGTCAGCAGTCGATACTCTGGGGCTAACTATGGCTACACCTTC	CVSSRYSGANYGYTF
.	TRBJ1-2	TRBV6-4	.	TGTGCCCTATGGGAGGGGCACGGCTACACCTTC	CALWEGHGYTF
.	TRBJ2-1	TRBV12-3/TRBV12-4	few	TGTGCCAGACCCCCCCAGCCCTACAATGAGCAGTTCTTC	CARPPQPYNEQFF
.	TRBJ2-3	TRBV12-3/TRBV12-4	many	TGTGCCAGCACCCCCTTTGGGTTCCCCACAGATACGCAGTATTTT	CASTPFGFPTDTQYF
.	TRBJ2-3	TRBV10-3	.	TGTGCCATCAGTGAGTCGACCGGGGGATCGAGCACAGATACGCAGTATTTT	CAISESTGGSSTDTQYF
.	TRBJ2-2	TRBV6-2/TRBV6-3	.	TGTGCCAGCAGCCCGCAGCCGAACACCGGGGAGCTGTTTTTT	CASSPQPNTGELFF
.	TRBJ1-5	TRBV28	.	TGTGCCAGCAGTTTACCAGGGATCGGTCAGTCCCAGCATTTT	CASSLPGIGQSQHF
.	TRBJ2-1	TRBV15	.	TGTGCCACCAGCAGAGATCCCCCGGGGCCTAGCTCCTACAATGAGCAGTTCTTC	CATSRDPPGPSSYNEQFF
TRBD2	TRBJ2-3	TRBV9	.	TGTGCCAGCAGCGCCGACCAGCGGGGTGACCCAGATACGCAGTATTTT	CASSADQRGDPDTQYF
TRBD1	TRBJ2-4	TRBV12-3/TRBV12-4	many	TGTGCCAGCAGTCCCCGGACAGGGGACGGGGCCAAAAACATTCAGTACTTC	CASSPRTGDGAKNIQYF
.	TRBJ2-7	TRBV4-1	.	TGCGCCAGCAGCCAAGGCCCAGCCCCTGAGAGCTCCTACGAGCAGTACTTC	CASSQGPAPESSYEQYF
TRBD1	TRBJ2-7	TRBV5-1	.	TGCGCCAGCAGCTTGGGCGGGACAGGGAACTACGAGCAGTACTTC	CASSLGGTGNYEQYF
.	TRBJ1-1	TRBV20-1	.	TGCAGTGCTAGAGATAGCACGGTGAACACTGAAGCTTTCTTT	CSARDSTVNTEAFF
.	TRBJ2-3	TRBV4-3	few	TGCGCCAGCAGCCCGGGACCCACACCAGATACGCAGTATTTT	CASSPGPTPDTQYF
TRBD1	TRBJ1-5	TRBV5-1	.	TGCGCCAGCAGCACTGGACAGGGTAGCAATCAGCCCCAGCATTTT	CASSTGQGSNQPQHF
.	TRBJ2-1	TRBV20-1	few	TGCAGTGCTAGCGGATCCTCCTACAATGAGCAGTTCTTC	CSASGSSYNEQFF
.	TRBJ2-7	TRBV7-2	many	TGTGCCAGCACCCCCTCTTACGAGCAGTACTTC	CASTPSYEQYF
TRBD1	TRBJ2-3	TRBV9	.	TGTGCCAGCAGCCGCGAGGACAGGGGTGCAGATACGCAGTATTTT	CASSREDRGADTQYF
TRBD1	TRBJ1-5	TRBV12-3/TRBV12-4	.	TGTGCCAGCAGCACCGGGACAGGGGGCTCCTGGCCCCAGCATTTT	CASSTGTGGSWPQHF
TRBD1	TRBJ2-5	TRBV24-1	.	TGTGCCACCAGTGATCGCCCGACAGGGGGCATGGAGACCCAGTACTTC	CATSDRPTGGMETQYF
.	TRBJ2-1	TRBV4-2	few	TGTGCCAGCAGCCAAGATCCAGGGGCCAATGAGCAGTTCTTC	CASSQDPGANEQFF
TRBD1	TRBJ2-7	TRBV7-9	few	TGTGCCAGCAGCCCTAGAGGGTCTACCGGGACAGGGGTTCATGAGCAGTACTTC	CASSPRGSTGTGVHEQYF
.	TRBJ2-2	TRBV5-1	.	TGCGCCAGCAGCTTCGGACCCCGCGGGGAGCTGTTTTTT	CASSFGPRGELFF
TRBD2	TRBJ2-7	TRBV12-3/TRBV12-4	.	TGTGCCAGCAGTTTACCTTGGGCTAGCGGGGGGGCCGGTGAGCAGTACTTC	CASSLPWASGGAGEQYF
.	TRBJ1-6	TRBV4-2	few	TGTGCCAGCAGCCAAGAGTATTACTATAATTCACCCCTCCACTTT	CASSQEYYYNSPLHF
.	TRBJ1-2	TRBV7-9	.	TGTGCCAGCAGCTTAGCGGGGGGCCCTGGCGGGGGCTACACCTTC	CASSLAGGPGGGYTF
.	TRBJ1-1	TRBV7-9	.	TGTGCCAGCAGCTCCCACACGAACACTGAAGCTTTCTTT	CASSSHTNTEAFF
.	TRBJ2-2	TRBV4-3	.	TGCGCCAGCAGCCAAGGCCAGGGTCGAGAGGAGCTGTTTTTT	CASSQGQGREELFF
.	TRBJ1-5	TRBV6-6	.	TGTGCCAGCAGTCCCCAGTACTCCAGCAATCAGCCCCAGCATTTT	CASSPQYSSNQPQHF
TRBD2	TRBJ2-7	TRBV20-1	.	TGCAGTGCTGGCAGTATACCGGGACTAGCGGGGGGAACTAGCTCCTACGAGCAGTACTTC	CSAGSIPGLAGGTSSYEQYF
.	TRBJ2-3	TRBV7-3	many	TGTGCCAGCAGCCCCGGGGCCCACATAAGCACAGATACGCAGTATTTT	CASSPGAHISTDTQYF
.	TRBJ2-1	TRBV12-3/TRBV12-4	.	TGTGCCAGCAGTTTGCGAGACTCAATCGAGATGGGTGAGCAGTTCTTC	CASSLRDSIEMGEQFF